This T cell receptor beta chain was identified in a study of T cells of healthy individuals. The CDR3 spans 13 residues. The V and J ends lost 6 bases and 7 bases, in that order; junction bases with no gene match: 4. Germline assignment: CDR1 LGHDT and CDR2 YNNKEL (reference sequence). One entry per CDR3 protein, called by TCRdb with MiXCR from the 5' RACE reads. Here the sample spans 53,000 or so distinct CDR3 sequences, 14% to 15% being singletons. This TCR was sampled from a human donor in good health. The chain recombines TRBV3-1 with TRBJ2-4; 9 bases are shared with TRBD1. The CDR3 protein is CASRGQGGNIQYF. As DNA, the CDR3 is TGTGCCAGCAGGGGACAGGGTGGGAACATTCAGTACTTC.